Relative to its sample, the clone carrying this T cell receptor beta chain is medium-sized. TCRdb re-clonotyped the PCR reads via MiXCR. Seen here are about 25,000 clones, roughly 19% observed once, and the top ten hold 25% to 30%. Prior to thyroid surgery, none of the patients had received any treatment. The sample comes from a study of metastatic and nonmetastatic thyroid tumors. Per the germline V gene, CDR1 is SGHRS and CDR2 is YFSETQ. V lost 1 base to trimming and J lost 2 bases; unmatched junction nucleotides: 17. The CDR3 extends over 20 amino acids. The chain joins TRBV5-1 to TRBJ2-1; TRBD2 agrees at 8 bases. Sequencing was carried out using blood. This sequence originates from a male donor with papillary thyroid cancer or a benign thyroid nodule (not recorded which). Some clones in this sample may be carry-over from other donors' samples. CDR3 DNA sequence: TGCGCCAGCAGCTTGCCTTTAGTCTTCGGCGGGAGGAGAACCTACAATGAGCAGTTCTTC. It codes for CASSLPLVFGGRRTYNEQFF.